This T cell receptor (beta chain) is from a study of control samples from healthy donors and cancer patients. This CDR3 is built from 14 residues. V lost 3 bases, J lost 5 bases, and 2 bases stayed unmatched. Looked up from germline, CDR1 is SGHNT and CDR2 is YYREEE (reference sequence). Clones were read by immunoSEQ multiplex PCR, and TCRdb kept only the in-frame ones, dropping some. The sample lists roughly 18,000 clones; roughly 84% were seen once. The source material was PBMCs. The J gene is TRBJ2-5, the V gene TRBV5-4, with 12 bases fitting TRBD1. This clonotype was obtained from a woman in her 70s with lung cancer. CDR3 residues: CASSWDRGLETQYF. The DNA for the CDR3 is TGTGCCAGCAGCTGGGACAGGGGGCTTGAGACCCAGTACTTC.